This TCR beta chain was captured by sequencing in a study of CD8+ T cells in alopecia areata (dated by TCRdb to the late 2010s). About the study as a whole: Treated patients were enrolled in an open-label pilot trial of oral tofacitinib at 5 to 10 mg twice daily for moderate-to-severe alopecia areata. Patients stayed on tofacitinib for 6 to 18 months and then had 6 months of follow-up off drug so that delayed response and recurrence could be assessed. Disease severity in treated patients was measured with the SALT score, which quantifies the percentage of affected scalp surface area. High-throughput TCRbeta sequencing was used to examine T cell clonal expansion in alopecia areata in both the C3H/HeJ mouse model and human patients. Human TCRbeta sequencing covered scalp tissue and sorted CD4+ and CD8+ peripheral blood T cells from patchy and totalis/universalis alopecia areata patients and healthy controls. Patients on tofacitinib were biopsied at baseline and after 4 and 24 weeks of treatment, and several of the patients also had a later scalp biopsy. Scalp clonality was compared among normal scalp (n=4), patchy alopecia areata scalp (n=8), and alopecia totalis/universalis scalp (n=8). RNA was extracted with the PAXgene miRNA kit for fixed scalp, the miRNeasy kit for PBMCs, and the RNeasy kit for mouse skin. TCRbeta CDR3 regions were amplified by immunoSEQ multiplex PCR with 35 Vbeta forward and 13 Jbeta reverse primers.

This clone appeared once. Its antigen is not yet known. Qualities for individual bases were not recorded, and no much larger clone is one base off. The method was the immunoSEQ multiplex PCR assay. For TCR sequencing, RNA was extracted from every sample and reverse transcribed into cDNA to serve as template. SuperScript III was used to make first-strand cDNA, primed with a 2:1 mix of oligo-dT and random hexamers. A synthetic immune receptor repertoire was used to gauge amplification bias, and whatever bias remained was removed computationally. The paper's processing steps were these. Raw reads were preprocessed to remove errors, and CDR3 was defined according to IMGT conventions as the region from the conserved cysteine to phenylalanine. Clonality was calculated as 1 minus Shannon entropy normalized by log2 of the number of productive unique TCRs. Whether each scalp clone was CD4 or CD8 was inferred by checking scalp TCRbeta sequences against the CD4 and CD8 repertoires from sorted blood. TCRdb took this table from immuneACCESS and kept in-frame rearrangements with V and J called. Such tables lack part of the clones; where checked against another copy, unresolved V genes explain under half of the gap, and the rest is unexplained. V, J and clone size derive from that table, while D and trimming were established from the DNA sequence. This sample comprises approximately 150,000 clones, around 59% of them detected only once. The ten most abundant clones make up 13% to 15% of the sample.

The label giving this sample's time point can be read as: 20 to 30 weeks on oral tofacitinib. The meaning of the sample's treatment or condition label: oral pan-JAK inhibitor, 5-10 mg twice daily. Lesional scalp punch biopsies and peripheral blood were obtained from alopecia areata patients. PBMCs were isolated by density centrifugation and stained for CD3, CD4 and CD8, and CD4+ and CD8+ T cells were sorted on a FACSAria. On the study overall, not on this receptor specifically: Because the treated cohort was small and had just a single nonresponder, larger studies are needed to establish links between baseline CD8+ expansion and response. Shared TCR sequences between patients were less evident than in mice, which may be partly attributable to HLA diversity in the patient population. Tofacitinib significantly lowered scalp clonality and the number of expanded CD8+ clones among the top 100 scalp clones. During tofacitinib treatment, many expanded lesional clones stuck around in both scalp and blood, and this persistence may partly explain why relapse happens after treatment is stopped. Scalp TCR repertoire analysis is complicated because resident alphabeta T cells in normal human skin are also sequenced, whereas mouse skin is dominated by gammadelta T cells. Compared with normal scalp, lesional scalp, particularly in alopecia totalis/universalis, had higher clonality and more expanded CD8+ clones, which suggests antigenic drive.

In the germline V gene (reference sequence), CDR1 corresponds to MNHEY and CDR2 to SMNVEV. The CDR3 contains 15 residues, cysteine and phenylalanine counted. CDR3 DNA only is kept here, 45 bases in frame from base 1. V is pared back by 0 bases and J by 7 bases, with 10 bases lying between the germline termini. This receptor was taken from a human donor with alopecia areata. This sequence uses TRBV27 and TRBJ1-6, and possibly TRBD1, on 5 matching bases. Material: CD4+ T cells sorted from blood, obtained at week 24, from a patient treated with tofacitinib. The sequence in DNA is TGTGCCAGCAGTTTATCGGGACGGCGGAATTCACCCCTCCACTTT. Its product reads: CASSLSGRRNSPLHF.